The rows below give T cell receptor beta chains drawn from one sample of a study of identifying expanded T cells in peripheral blood. The data were produced by immunoSEQ multiplex PCR, yet TCRdb's version contains in-frame clones alone and is incomplete. Of 97,000 or so clones in the sample, 70% to 90% were seen once. Sequenced: blood. These receptors were taken from a person aged 18-69 years in good health. CDR3s include the opening cysteine and the closing phenylalanine or tryptophan. Fields, in order: V gene, D gene, clone size, J gene, CDR3 DNA, CDR3 protein. A D gene is named only where the DNA matches it firmly. The size entry is marked missing in some rows and otherwise reads once, few, many or a size class.

TRBV28	TRBD1	NA	TRBJ2-3	TGTGCCAGCACTAGGGACAGGGGGAGAGATACGCAGTATTTT	CASTRDRGRDTQYF
TRBV10-3	NA	once	TRBJ2-3	TGTGCCACCCTCGATAGCGGAGATACGCAGTATTTT	CATLDSGDTQYF
TRBV7-9	NA	NA	TRBJ2-5	TGTGCCAGCAGCTTAAAGGCAGGCCAAGAGACCCAGTACTTC	CASSLKAGQETQYF
TRBV6-6	NA	NA	TRBJ2-7	TGTGCCAGCAGTTACTCAGGGACCTCCTACGAGCAGTACTTC	CASSYSGTSYEQYF
TRBV27	NA	NA	TRBJ1-2	TGTGCCAGCAGGGCTGACAGGTTAGAGGGCTACACCTTC	CASRADRLEGYTF
TRBV19	TRBD2	NA	TRBJ2-1	TGTGCCAGTAGTATCGACTATAGCGGGAGTTACAATGAGCAGTTCTTC	CASSIDYSGSYNEQFF
TRBV6-4	NA	NA	TRBJ2-1	TGTGCCAGCAGCACTCAGGGAGCCTACAATGAGCAGTTCTTC	CASSTQGAYNEQFF
TRBV7-8	NA	NA	TRBJ2-1	TGTGCCAGCAGCTCGACAGCTTCCTACAATGAGCAGTTCTTC	CASSSTASYNEQFF
TRBV5-1	TRBD2	NA	TRBJ2-2	TGCGCCAGCAGCTGGACTAGCGGGAGGGCCTACACCGGGGAGCTGTTTTTT	CASSWTSGRAYTGELFF
TRBV15	NA	once	TRBJ2-7	TGTGCCACCAGCAGAGAGGGACGGTCCTACGAGCAGTACTTC	CATSREGRSYEQYF
TRBV19	TRBD1	NA	TRBJ1-1	TGTGCCAGTCAGACAGGGGGCGCTGGGACTGAAGCTTTCTTT	CASQTGGAGTEAFF
TRBV6-6	NA	NA	TRBJ1-6	TGTGCCAGCACCCGGTCCGGGAATTCACCCCTCCACTTT	CASTRSGNSPLHF
TRBV5-1	NA	NA	TRBJ2-1	TGCGCCAGCACCGAGATTGGGTACAATGAGCAGTTCTTC	CASTEIGYNEQFF
TRBV4-2	NA	NA	TRBJ1-1	TGTGCCAGCAGCCACCTAAGGGAGGGCACTGAAGCTTTCTTT	CASSHLREGTEAFF
TRBV28	TRBD1	NA	TRBJ2-2	TGTGCCACCCGGACAGGGGGAATCGGGGAGCTGTTTTTT	CATRTGGIGELFF
TRBV7-3	NA	NA	TRBJ2-1	TGTGCCAGCAGCTCGGACAGCAATGAGCAGTTCTTC	CASSSDSNEQFF
TRBV15	NA	NA	TRBJ2-1	TGTGCCACCAGCGGCAGACAGTCAAGCTCCTACAATGAGCAGTTCTTC	CATSGRQSSSYNEQFF
TRBV5-1	NA	NA	TRBJ1-1	TGCGCCAGCAGCTTCCAGGGACTGTTGAACACTGAAGCTTTCTTT	CASSFQGLLNTEAFF
TRBV7-9	NA	NA	TRBJ1-5	TGTGCCAGCAGCTTAGCTAGCAATCAGCCCCAGCATTTT	CASSLASNQPQHF
TRBV7-3	NA	NA	TRBJ2-2	TGTGCCAGCAGCCTTGACACATTCACCGGGGAGCTGTTTTTT	CASSLDTFTGELFF
TRBV2	NA	few	TRBJ1-1	TGTGCCAGCAGTGAAGCTCCGGCCACTGAAGCTTTCTTT	CASSEAPATEAFF
TRBV27	NA	NA	TRBJ2-6	TGTGCCAGCAGTTCCGAGACAGATTCTGGGGCCAACGTCCTGACTTTC	CASSSETDSGANVLTF
TRBV12-5	NA	once	TRBJ1-2	TGTGCTAGTGGTTTCGACAGTATGCGCTACACCTTC	CASGFDSMRYTF
TRBV27	TRBD1	NA	TRBJ1-4	TGTGCCAGCAGACTCGACAGGGCCAATGAAAAACTGTTTTTT	CASRLDRANEKLFF